These 5 T cell receptor beta chains were sequenced from one sample in a study of shared clonotypes between healthy human individuals. The protocol was immunoSEQ multiplex PCR, while the TCRdb copy is restricted to in-frame clones and leaves out a portion. The sample contains about 2 million clones, roughly 94% of which appear only once. Naive CD8 cells, CD45RO-negative and positively selected for CCR7, excluded terminally differentiated effector memory CD45RA+ cells. What was sequenced was naive CD8+ T cells sorted from blood. The receptors derive from a man aged 18 to 35 in good health.

This CDR3 is CASAPSGGDGYTF. CDR3 nucleotides: TGCGCCAGCGCCCCCTCAGGGGGGGATGGCTACACCTTC. This chain uses TRBV5-1 with TRBJ1-2; 7 bases map to TRBD1. The CDR3 has 13 residues. V lost 7 bases, J lost 6 bases, and 9 bases stayed unmatched. The germline CDR1 and CDR2 sequences are SGHRS and YFSETQ.

This clone showed up just once. The chain couples TRBV5-8 to TRBJ1-5, with D possibly being TRBD1 (5 bases). The V and J ends lost 1 base and 0 bases respectively, with 17 bases between them. CDR1 is SGHTS, CDR2 YDEGEE, per germline. This CDR3 contains 18 residues. CDR3 coding DNA: TGTGCCAGCAGCTTGTTAAGCAGGGTTTATTATAGCAATCAGCCCCAGCATTTT. Amino acid sequence: CASSLLSRVYYSNQPQHF.

The CDR3 here is CSAQGTGLGEQYF. The DNA for the CDR3 is TGCAGCGCGCAGGGGACTGGGCTAGGCGAGCAGTACTTC. This chain joins TRBV29-1 and TRBJ2-7; D is tentatively TRBD1 or TRBD2 (6 bases each). Looked up from germline, CDR1 is SQVTM and CDR2 is ANQGSEA. CDR3 length: 13 residues. Trimming stripped 7 bases from V and 6 bases from J, with 19 bases between.

J is TRBJ1-1 and V is TRBV7-8; weak D call: TRBD1 (5 bases). CDR3 length: 15 residues. The germline V and J ends were trimmed by 1 base and 2 bases, with 11 bases remaining between them. CDR1 and CDR2 from the germline V gene are SGHVS and FQNEAQ. The CDR3 here is CASSLGGRANTEAFF. CDR3 DNA sequence: TGTGCCAGCAGCTTAGGAGGCAGGGCTAACACTGAAGCTTTCTTT. The complete variable domain, with remaining parts taken from reference TRBV7-8 and TRBJ1-1, reads GAGVSQSPRYKVAKRGQDVALRCDPISGHVSLFWYQQALGQGPEFLTYFQNEAQLDKSGLPSDRFFAERPEGSVSTLKIQRTQQEDSAVYLCASSLGGRANTEAFFGQGTRLTVV.

This chain connects TRBV27 to TRBJ2-7, with a possible D match to TRBD2 (5 bases). The V end lost 5 bases, the J end lost 3 bases, and 17 bases lay between the germline ends. Germline CDR1 and CDR2: MNHEY and SMNVEV (reference sequence). The CDR3 covers 15 residues. Here the CDR3 reads CASSPEGPQHYEQYF. The CDR3 DNA reads TGTGCCAGCAGTCCCGAGGGCCCCCAACACTACGAGCAGTACTTC.